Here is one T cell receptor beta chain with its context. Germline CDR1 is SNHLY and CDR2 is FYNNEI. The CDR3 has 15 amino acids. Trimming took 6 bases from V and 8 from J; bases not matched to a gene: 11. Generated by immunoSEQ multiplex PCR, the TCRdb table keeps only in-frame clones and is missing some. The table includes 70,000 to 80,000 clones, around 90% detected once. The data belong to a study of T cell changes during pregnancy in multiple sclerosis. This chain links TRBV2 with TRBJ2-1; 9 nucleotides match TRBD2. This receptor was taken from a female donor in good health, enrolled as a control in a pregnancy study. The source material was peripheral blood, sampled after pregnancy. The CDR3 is CASRPLAGGPYEQFF. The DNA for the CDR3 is TGTGCCAGCAGGCCCCTGGCGGGGGGGCCCTATGAGCAGTTCTTC.